This T cell receptor (beta chain) was found in a study of Tregs in tolerant kidney transplant recipients. Study-level points and caveats: No direct test of biological reproducibility was done here.

On this clone itself: Its target is not known.

The protocol was immunoSEQ multiplex PCR, while the TCRdb copy is restricted to in-frame clones and leaves out a portion. The data hold fewer than 150,000 clones, with almost 95% observed a single time. The origin of this receptor is a human donor in good health. Sequencing was done on a sample of CD4+ T cells from blood.

CDR3 sequence reads: CASSVRDRGLETQYF. The CDR3 region has the DNA TGCGCCAGCAGCGTCCGGGACAGGGGGCTGGAGACCCAGTACTTC. This chain connects TRBV5-1 to TRBJ2-5; TRBD1 matches 12 bases. Germline CDR1 is SGHRS and CDR2 is YFSETQ. CDR3 size: 15 residues. The trim removed 4 bases at V and 5 bases at J, leaving 6 bases unmatched.